This T cell receptor (beta chain) was captured in a study of tumor-infiltrating lymphocytes in localized non-small cell lung cancer. Overall study: Patients included smokers and never-smokers with various histologies, some sampled after neoadjuvant chemotherapy. Study-level points and caveats: No T-cell fraction difference was seen between IM1 and IM2 tumors. Tumor T-cell fraction from TCR sequencing was not associated with recurrence-free survival (p = 0.61).

Losses at the gene ends were 5 bases for V and 2 bases for J; bases not matched to a gene: 7. The CDR3 length is 15 residues. The germline V gene has CDR1 SGHVS and CDR2 FQNEAQ. As concerns this clone: Its antigen is not identified.

This table comes from immunoSEQ multiplex PCR, and its TCRdb copy is limited to in-frame clones, with some not included. Of tens of thousands of clones in the sample, around 80% were seen once. Material: lung tumor tissue. The clonotype comes from a human donor with non-small cell lung cancer. The V call is TRBV7-8, the J call TRBJ2-5; 8 positions agree with TRBD1. As DNA, the CDR3 is TGTGCCAGCAGCCCGGGGACAGGTCTACAAGAGACCCAGTACTTC. Its protein product is CASSPGTGLQETQYF. Full variable domain (outside the CDR3, taken from reference TRBV7-8 and TRBJ2-5): GAGVSQSPRYKVAKRGQDVALRCDPISGHVSLFWYQQALGQGPEFLTYFQNEAQLDKSGLPSDRFFAERPEGSVSTLKIQRTQQEDSAVYLCASSPGTGLQETQYFGPGTRLLVL.